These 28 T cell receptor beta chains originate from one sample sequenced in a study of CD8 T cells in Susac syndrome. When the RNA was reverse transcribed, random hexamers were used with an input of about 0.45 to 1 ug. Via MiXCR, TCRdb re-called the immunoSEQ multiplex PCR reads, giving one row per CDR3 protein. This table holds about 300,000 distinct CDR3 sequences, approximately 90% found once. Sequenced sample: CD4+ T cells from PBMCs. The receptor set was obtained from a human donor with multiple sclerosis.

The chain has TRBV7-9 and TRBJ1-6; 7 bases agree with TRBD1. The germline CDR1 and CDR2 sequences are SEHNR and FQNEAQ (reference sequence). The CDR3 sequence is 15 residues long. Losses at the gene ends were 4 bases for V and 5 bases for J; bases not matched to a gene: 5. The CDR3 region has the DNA TGTGCCAGCAGCTCCTGGACAGGTCATAATTCACCCCTCCACTTT. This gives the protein CASSSWTGHNSPLHF.

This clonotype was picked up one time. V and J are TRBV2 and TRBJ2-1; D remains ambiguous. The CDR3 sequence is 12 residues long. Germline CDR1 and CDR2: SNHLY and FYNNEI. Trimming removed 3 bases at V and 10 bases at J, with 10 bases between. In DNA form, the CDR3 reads TGTGCCAGCAGTGATGATCTTGGGGAGCAGTTCTTC. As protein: CASSDDLGEQFF.

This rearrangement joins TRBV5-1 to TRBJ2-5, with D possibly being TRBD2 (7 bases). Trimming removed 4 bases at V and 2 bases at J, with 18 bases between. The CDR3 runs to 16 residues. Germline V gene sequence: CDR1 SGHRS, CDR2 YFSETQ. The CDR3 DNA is TGCGCCAGCAGCCCCAGAGGGGGGGGTATTCAAGAGACCCAGTACTTC. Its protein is CASSPRGGGIQETQYF.

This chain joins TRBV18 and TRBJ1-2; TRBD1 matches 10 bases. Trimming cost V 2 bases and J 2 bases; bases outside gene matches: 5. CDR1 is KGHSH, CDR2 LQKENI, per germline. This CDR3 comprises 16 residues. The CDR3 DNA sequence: TGTGCCAGCTCACCAGGGGTGGACAGGGGGAACTATGGCTACACCTTC. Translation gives CASSPGVDRGNYGYTF.

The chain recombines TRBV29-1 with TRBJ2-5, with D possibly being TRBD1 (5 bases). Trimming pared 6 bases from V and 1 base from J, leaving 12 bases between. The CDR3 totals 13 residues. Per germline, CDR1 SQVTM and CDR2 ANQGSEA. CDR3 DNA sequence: TGCAGCGTCCCCGACAGCTCCCAAGAGACCCAGTACTTC. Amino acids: CSVPDSSQETQYF.

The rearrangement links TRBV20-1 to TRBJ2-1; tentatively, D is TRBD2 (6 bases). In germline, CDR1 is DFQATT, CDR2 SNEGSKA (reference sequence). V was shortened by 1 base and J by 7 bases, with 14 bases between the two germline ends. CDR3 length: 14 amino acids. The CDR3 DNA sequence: TGCAGTGCTAGAGTCCCGGGAGTCCGTAATGAGCAGTTCTTC. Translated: CSARVPGVRNEQFF.

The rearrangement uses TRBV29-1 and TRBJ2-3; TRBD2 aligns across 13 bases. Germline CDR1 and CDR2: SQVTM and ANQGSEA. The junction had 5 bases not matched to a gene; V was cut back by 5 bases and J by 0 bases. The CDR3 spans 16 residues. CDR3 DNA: TGCAGCGTTAGGGGGACTAGCGGGGTTAGCACAGATACGCAGTATTTT. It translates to CSVRGTSGVSTDTQYF.

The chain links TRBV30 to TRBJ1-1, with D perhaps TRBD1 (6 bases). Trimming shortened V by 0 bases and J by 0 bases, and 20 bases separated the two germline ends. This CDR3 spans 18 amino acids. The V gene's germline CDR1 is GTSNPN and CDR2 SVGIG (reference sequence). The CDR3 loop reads CAWSVRKGGFIVNTEAFF. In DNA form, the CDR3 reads TGTGCCTGGAGTGTACGTAAGGGGGGCTTTATCGTGAACACTGAAGCTTTCTTT.

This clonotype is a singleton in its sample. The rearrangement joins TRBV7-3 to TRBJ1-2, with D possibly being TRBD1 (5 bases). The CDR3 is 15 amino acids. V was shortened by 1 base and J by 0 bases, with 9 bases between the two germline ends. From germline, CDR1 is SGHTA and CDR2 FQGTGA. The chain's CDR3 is CASSLNGASNYGYTF. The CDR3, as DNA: TGTGCCAGCAGCTTAAACGGGGCCTCTAACTATGGCTACACCTTC.

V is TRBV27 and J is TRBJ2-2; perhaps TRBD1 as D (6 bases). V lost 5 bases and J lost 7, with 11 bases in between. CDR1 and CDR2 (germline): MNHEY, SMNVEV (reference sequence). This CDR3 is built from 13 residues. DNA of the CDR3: TGTGCCAGCAGTATACAGGGTATCGGGGAGCTGTTTTTT. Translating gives CASSIQGIGELFF.

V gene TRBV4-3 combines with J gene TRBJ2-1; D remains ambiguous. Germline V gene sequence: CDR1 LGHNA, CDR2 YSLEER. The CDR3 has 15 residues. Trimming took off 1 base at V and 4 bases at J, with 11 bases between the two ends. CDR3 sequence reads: CASSQVGRSYNEQFF. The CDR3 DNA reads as TGCGCCAGCAGCCAAGTCGGAAGAAGTTACAATGAGCAGTTCTTC.

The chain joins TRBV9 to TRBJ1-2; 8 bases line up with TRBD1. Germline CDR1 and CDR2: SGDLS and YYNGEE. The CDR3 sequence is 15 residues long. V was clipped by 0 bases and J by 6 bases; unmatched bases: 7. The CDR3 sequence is CASSVDSWGQDGYTF. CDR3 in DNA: TGTGCCAGCAGCGTAGATTCTTGGGGACAGGATGGCTACACCTTC.

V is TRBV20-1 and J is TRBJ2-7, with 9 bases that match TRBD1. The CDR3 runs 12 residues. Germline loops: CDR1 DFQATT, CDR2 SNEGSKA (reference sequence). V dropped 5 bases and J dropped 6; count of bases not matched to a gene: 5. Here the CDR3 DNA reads TGCAGTGCTCGAGTGGACAGGGGCGAGCAGTACTTC. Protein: CSARVDRGEQYF.

In DNA, the CDR3 is TGTGCCAGCAGCTTACCTGGGGGTGAGGCAACTAATGAAAAACTGTTTTTT. It is translated as CASSLPGGEATNEKLFF. J is TRBJ1-4 and V is TRBV7-9; D is perhaps TRBD1 (5 bases). This CDR3 has 17 amino acids. CDR1 SEHNR and CDR2 FQNEAQ come from the germline V gene (reference sequence). V dropped 2 bases and J dropped 0 bases, with 13 bases sitting between them.

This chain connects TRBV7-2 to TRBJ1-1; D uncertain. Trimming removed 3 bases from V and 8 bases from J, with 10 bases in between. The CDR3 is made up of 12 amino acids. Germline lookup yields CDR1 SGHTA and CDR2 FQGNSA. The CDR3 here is CASSFRLGEAFF. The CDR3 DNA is TGTGCCAGCAGCTTCCGGTTAGGGGAAGCTTTCTTT. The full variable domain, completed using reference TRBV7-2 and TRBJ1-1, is GAGVSQSPSNKVTEKGKDVELRCDPISGHTALYWYRQSLGQGLEFLIYFQGNSAPDKSGLPSDRFSAERTGGSVSTLTIQRTQQEDSAVYLCASSFRLGEAFFGQGTRLTVV.

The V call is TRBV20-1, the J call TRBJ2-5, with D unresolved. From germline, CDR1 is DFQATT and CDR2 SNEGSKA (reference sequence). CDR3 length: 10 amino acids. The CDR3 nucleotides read TGCAGCTACCTTCAAGAGACCCAGTACTTC. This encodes CSYLQETQYF.

The CDR3 DNA reads as TGTGCCAGCAGGGGCCGGGGCTCTGAGGTGCCCCTCCACTTT. This encodes CASRGRGSEVPLHF. The chain joins TRBV2 to TRBJ1-6; possibly TRBD1 for D (5 bases). The CDR3 totals 14 residues. Germline V gives CDR1 SNHLY, CDR2 FYNNEI. Trimming shortened V by 6 bases and J by 13 bases, and 19 bases separated the two germline ends.

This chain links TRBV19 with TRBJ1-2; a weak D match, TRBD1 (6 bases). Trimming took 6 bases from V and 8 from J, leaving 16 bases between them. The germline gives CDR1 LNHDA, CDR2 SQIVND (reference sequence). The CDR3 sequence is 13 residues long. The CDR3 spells CASRAGHPLGYTF. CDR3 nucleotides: TGTGCCAGTAGAGCGGGACACCCTCTAGGCTACACCTTC.

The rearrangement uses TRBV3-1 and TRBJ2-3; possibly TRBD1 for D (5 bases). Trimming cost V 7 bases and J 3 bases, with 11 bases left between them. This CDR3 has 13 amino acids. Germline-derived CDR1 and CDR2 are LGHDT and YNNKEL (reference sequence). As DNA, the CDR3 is TGTGCCAGCATGGTTTCAGGGACAGATACGCAGTATTTT. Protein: CASMVSGTDTQYF.

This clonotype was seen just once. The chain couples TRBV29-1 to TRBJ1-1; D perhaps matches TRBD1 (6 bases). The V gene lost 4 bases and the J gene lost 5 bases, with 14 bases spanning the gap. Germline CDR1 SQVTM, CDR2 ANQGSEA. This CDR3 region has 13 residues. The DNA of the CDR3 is TGCAGCGTTGTTTATGGGGGGCAGACTGAAGCTTTCTTT. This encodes CSVVYGGQTEAFF. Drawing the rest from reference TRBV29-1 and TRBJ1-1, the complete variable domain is SAVISQKPSRDICQRGTSLTIQCQVDSQVTMMFWYRQQPGQSLTLIATANQGSEATYESGFVIDKFPISRPNLTFSTLTVSNMSPEDSSIYLCSVVYGGQTEAFFGQGTRLTVV.

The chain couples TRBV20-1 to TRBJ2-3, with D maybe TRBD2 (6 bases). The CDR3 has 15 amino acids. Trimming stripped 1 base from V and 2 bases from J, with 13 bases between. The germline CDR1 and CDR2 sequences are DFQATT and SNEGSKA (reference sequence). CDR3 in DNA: TGCAGTGCTAGAGGGGGAGGACTTCCCACAGATACGCAGTATTTT. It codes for CSARGGGLPTDTQYF.

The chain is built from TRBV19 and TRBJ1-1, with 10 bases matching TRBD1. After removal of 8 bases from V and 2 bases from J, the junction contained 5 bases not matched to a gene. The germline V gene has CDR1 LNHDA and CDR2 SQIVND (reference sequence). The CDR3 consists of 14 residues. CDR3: CASEDRGSNTEAFF. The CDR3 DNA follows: TGTGCCAGTGAGGACAGGGGGTCAAACACTGAAGCTTTCTTT.

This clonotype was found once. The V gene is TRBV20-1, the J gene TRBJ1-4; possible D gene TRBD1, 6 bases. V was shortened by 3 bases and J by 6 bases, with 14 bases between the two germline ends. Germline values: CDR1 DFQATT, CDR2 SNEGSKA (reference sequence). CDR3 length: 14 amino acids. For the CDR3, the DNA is TGCAGTGCTAGGAAGGGGTCAGGGGATGAAAAACTGTTTTTT. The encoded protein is CSARKGSGDEKLFF.

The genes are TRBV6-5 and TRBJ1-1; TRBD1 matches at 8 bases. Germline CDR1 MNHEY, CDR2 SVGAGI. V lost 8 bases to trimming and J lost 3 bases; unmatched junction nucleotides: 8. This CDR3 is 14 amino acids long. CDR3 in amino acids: CASGRDRRYTEAFF. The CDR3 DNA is TGTGCCAGCGGGAGGGACAGGCGCTACACTGAAGCTTTCTTT.

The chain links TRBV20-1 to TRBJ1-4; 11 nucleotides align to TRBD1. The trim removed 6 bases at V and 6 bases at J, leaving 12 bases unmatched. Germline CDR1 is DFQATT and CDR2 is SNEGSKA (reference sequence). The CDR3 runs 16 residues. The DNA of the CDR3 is TGCAGTGCCAGGGACAGGGGGAGGTCGTGGGATGAAAAACTGTTTTTT. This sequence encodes CSARDRGRSWDEKLFF.

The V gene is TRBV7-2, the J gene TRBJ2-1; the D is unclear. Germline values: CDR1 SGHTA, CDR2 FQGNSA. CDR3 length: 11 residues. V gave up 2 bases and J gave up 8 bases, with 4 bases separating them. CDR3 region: CASSLMHEQFF. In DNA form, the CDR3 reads TGTGCCAGCAGCTTAATGCATGAGCAGTTCTTC. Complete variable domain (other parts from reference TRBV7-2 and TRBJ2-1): GAGVSQSPSNKVTEKGKDVELRCDPISGHTALYWYRQSLGQGLEFLIYFQGNSAPDKSGLPSDRFSAERTGGSVSTLTIQRTQQEDSAVYLCASSLMHEQFFGPGTRLTVL.

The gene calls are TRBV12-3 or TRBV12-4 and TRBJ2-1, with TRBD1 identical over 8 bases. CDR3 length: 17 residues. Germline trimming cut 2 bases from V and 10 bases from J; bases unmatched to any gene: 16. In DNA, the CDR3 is TGTGCCAGCAGTTTAAACCCCAGGGGGCGGGATGCGCGCGAGCAGTTCTTC. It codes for CASSLNPRGRDAREQFF.

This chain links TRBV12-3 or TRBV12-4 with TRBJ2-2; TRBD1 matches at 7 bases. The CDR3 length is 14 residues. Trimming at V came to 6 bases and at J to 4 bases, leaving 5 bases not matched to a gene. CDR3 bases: TGTGCCAGCAGGAACACAGGGGTCACCGGGGAGCTGTTTTTT. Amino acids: CASRNTGVTGELFF.